Given below is one T cell receptor beta chain in context. The data were obtained in a study of blood T cell repertoires in COVID-19. On the study more broadly: Spain, Italy and the United States supplied samples that represented acute and convalescent COVID-19. Sources were T cells, B-cell-depleted T cells, or PBMCs; the material itself was cDNA or gDNA.

CDR1 SGHDT and CDR2 YYEEEE come from the germline V gene. This CDR3 has 13 amino acids. The J segment lost 2 bases and the V segment lost 5 bases, leaving 0 bases of the junction unmatched. Original data processing: Reference gene primer amplification gave nucleated cell count estimates. Sequencing was performed with immunoSEQ multiplex PCR; in TCRdb, only in-frame clones are kept and a portion is missing. That table supplies the V and J calls and clone size; D and trimming were determined from the DNA. This table has 150,000 to 180,000 clones, over 60% appearing once. Sequenced: peripheral blood. J is TRBJ1-3 and V is TRBV5-6, with TRBD1 identical over 8 bases. This TCR derives from a man older than 75 with acute or convalescent COVID-19. Written as DNA, the CDR3 is TGTGCCAGCAGACAGGGGGCTGGAAACACCATATATTTT. This translates into CASRQGAGNTIYF.